This TCR beta chain emerged from a study of cytomegalovirus exposure and HLA in healthy donors. Vbeta (60) and Jbeta (13) primers were used in the PCR. The method was immunoSEQ multiplex PCR; TCRdb's version includes in-frame clones alone and lacks a portion of them. The sample has about 150,000 clones, 76% seen once. For this clone: As yet, its antigen is unknown.

Study conclusions and caveats: Both high specificity and high sensitivity reportedly marked the classifier's diagnosis of cytomegalovirus status. Association of a missense DCLRE1C variant with TCR beta V- and J-gene trimming was reported in a later analysis. In an earlier analysis, productive rearrangement rates for most beta V segments clustered near 87% or 30%.

Nominally healthy donors were sampled, though unrecorded immune exposures were likely. Germline V CDR1 and CDR2: SGHRS, YFSETQ. V shed 4 bases, J shed 8 bases, and the junction held 5 bases outside the gene matches. The CDR3 runs to 15 residues. This receptor was obtained from a man aged 35-49 years in good health and CMV-seronegative. Sequenced material: PBMCs. The rearrangement links TRBV5-1 to TRBJ2-1, with 14 bases identical to TRBD2. In DNA, the CDR3 is TGCGCCAGCAGCCTCGGGACTAGCGGGAGCCATGAGCAGTTCTTC. Translating gives CASSLGTSGSHEQFF.